This entry features one TCR beta chain sequence. This record belongs to a study of blood T cell repertoires in COVID-19. The overall study: The samples span acute and convalescent COVID-19 from the United States, Italy and Spain.

Germline V gene sequence: CDR1 SGHTA, CDR2 FQGTGA. This CDR3 region has 16 residues. The germline V and J ends were trimmed by 5 bases and 2 bases, with 17 bases remaining between them. Method: immunoSEQ multiplex PCR; TCRdb's copy keeps in-frame clones and lacks some. The table shows under 50,000 clones, with around 90% occurring only once. Sequenced sample: peripheral blood. The sequence was obtained from a human donor in a cohort sampled during active COVID-19. This chain uses TRBV7-3 with TRBJ2-3, with D perhaps TRBD2 (6 bases). The CDR3 protein is CASSLRLGGATDTQYF. DNA for the CDR3: TGTGCCAGCAGCCTTCGACTAGGAGGAGCCACAGATACGCAGTATTTT.